This record covers a single T cell receptor (beta chain). Its antigen is still unknown. The sample's treatment: 19 received Ad26.COV2.S at low or high dose, single or two shots; about 5 received placebo; per-sample allocation not given. Repertoires come from day 63 after the first vaccine or placebo injection. In Boston, the donor was an adult between 18-55 years of age. The study used a vaccine consisting of an Ad26 vector that expressed Wuhan-strain SARS-CoV-2 spike. V was clipped by 7 bases and J by 0 bases, with 10 bases between them. The CDR3 totals 14 residues. Germline V CDR1 and CDR2: SGHRS, YFSETQ. These data belong to a study of Ad26.COV2.S vaccination and SARS-CoV-2 variants. Regarding the study as a whole: Researchers reported similar non-spike TCR breadth in vaccine and placebo recipients. Post-vaccination breadth of spike-specific CD8+ and CD4+ T cell responses was reportedly substantial.

Produced via immunoSEQ multiplex PCR; TCRdb's table is partial and in-frame only. The table has 300,000 to 400,000 clones, 87% seen once; the top ten hold about 3.5%. The TCR comes from a person aged 18-65 years who received the Ad26.COV2.S COVID-19 vaccine or a placebo. V is TRBV5-1 and J is TRBJ2-2; TRBD1 or TRBD2 may be the D gene (5 bases each). The sample was peripheral blood, taken in a trial of Ad26.COV2.S vaccine versus placebo. The DNA for the CDR3 is TGCGCCAGCCTCGGGGCAGCGAACACCGGGGAGCTGTTTTTT. Its translation is CASLGAANTGELFF.